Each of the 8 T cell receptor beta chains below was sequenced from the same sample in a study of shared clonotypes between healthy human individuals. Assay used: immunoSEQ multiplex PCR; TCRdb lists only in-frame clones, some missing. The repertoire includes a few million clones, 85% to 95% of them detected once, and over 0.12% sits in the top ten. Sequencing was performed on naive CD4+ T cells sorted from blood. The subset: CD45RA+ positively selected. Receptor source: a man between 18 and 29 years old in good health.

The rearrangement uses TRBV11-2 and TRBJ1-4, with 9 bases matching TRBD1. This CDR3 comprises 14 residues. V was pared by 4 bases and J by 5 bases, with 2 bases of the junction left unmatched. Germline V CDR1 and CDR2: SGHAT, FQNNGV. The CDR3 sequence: CASSSTGGNEKLFF. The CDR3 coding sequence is TGTGCCAGCAGCTCGACAGGGGGGAATGAAAAACTGTTTTTT. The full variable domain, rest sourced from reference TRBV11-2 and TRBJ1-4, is EAGVAQSPRYKIIEKRQSVAFWCNPISGHATLYWYQQILGQGPKLLIQFQNNGVVDDSQLPKDRFSAERLKGVDSTLKIQPAKLEDSAVYLCASSSTGGNEKLFFGSGTQLSVL.

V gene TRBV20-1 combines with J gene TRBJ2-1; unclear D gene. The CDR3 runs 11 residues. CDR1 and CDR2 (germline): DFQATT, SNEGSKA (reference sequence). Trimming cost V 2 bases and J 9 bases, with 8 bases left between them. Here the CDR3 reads CSARSQSEQFF. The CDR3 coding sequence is TGCAGTGCTAGAAGCCAGAGTGAGCAGTTCTTC.

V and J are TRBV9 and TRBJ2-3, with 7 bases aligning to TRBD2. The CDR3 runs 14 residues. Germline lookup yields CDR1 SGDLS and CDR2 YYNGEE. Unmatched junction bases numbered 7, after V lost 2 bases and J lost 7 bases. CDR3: CASSVGTTQNTQYF. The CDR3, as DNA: TGTGCCAGCAGCGTGGGGACTACACAGAATACGCAGTATTTT.

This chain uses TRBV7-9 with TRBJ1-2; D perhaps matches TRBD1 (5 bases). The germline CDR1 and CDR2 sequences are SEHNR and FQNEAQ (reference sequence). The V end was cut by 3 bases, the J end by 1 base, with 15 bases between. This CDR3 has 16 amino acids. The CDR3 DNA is TGTGCCAGCAGCTTGATCTACGGGGGGATTAACTATGGCTACACCTTC. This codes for CASSLIYGGINYGYTF.

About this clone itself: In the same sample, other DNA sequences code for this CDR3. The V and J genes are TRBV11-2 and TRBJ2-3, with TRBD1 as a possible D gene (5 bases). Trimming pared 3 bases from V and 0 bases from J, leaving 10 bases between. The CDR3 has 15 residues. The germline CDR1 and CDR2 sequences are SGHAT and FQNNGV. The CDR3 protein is CASSFGSGSTDTQYF. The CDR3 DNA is TGTGCCAGCAGCTTTGGTTCAGGGAGCACAGATACGCAGTATTTT.

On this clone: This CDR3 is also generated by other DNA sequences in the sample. The CDR3 nucleotides read TGTGCCAGCAGTGAGCGGACAGGTCGATCCTACAATGAGCAGTTCTTC. Residues: CASSERTGRSYNEQFF. The chain links TRBV6-1 to TRBJ2-1; 7 positions agree with TRBD1. V lost 3 bases, J lost 1 base, and 6 bases stayed unmatched. Looked up from germline, CDR1 is MNHNS and CDR2 is SASEGT. This CDR3 region has 16 residues.

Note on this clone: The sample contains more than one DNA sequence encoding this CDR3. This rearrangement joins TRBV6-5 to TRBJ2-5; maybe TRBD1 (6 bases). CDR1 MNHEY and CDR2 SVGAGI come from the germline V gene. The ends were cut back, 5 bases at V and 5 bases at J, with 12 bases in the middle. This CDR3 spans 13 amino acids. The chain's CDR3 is CASSRGSLETQYF. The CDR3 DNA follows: TGTGCCAGCAGTAGGGGGAGTCTGGAGACCCAGTACTTC.

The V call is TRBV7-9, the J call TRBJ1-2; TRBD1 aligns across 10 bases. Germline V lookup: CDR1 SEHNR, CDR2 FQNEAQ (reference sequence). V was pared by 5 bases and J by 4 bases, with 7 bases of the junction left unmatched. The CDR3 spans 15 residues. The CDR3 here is CASSPKTGGAYGYTF. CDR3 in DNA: TGTGCCAGCAGCCCGAAGACAGGGGGCGCCTATGGCTACACCTTC.